The present entry profiles one TCR beta chain with its context. These data originate in a study of blood T cell repertoires in COVID-19. As for the study in general: Sample material is recorded as cDNA or gDNA derived from T cells, B-cell-depleted T cells, or PBMCs.

V was pared by 10 bases and J by 2 bases, with 14 bases between. CDR3 length equals 13 residues. The V gene's germline CDR1 is MNHEY and CDR2 SVGAGI. Authors' methods: Reference gene primer amplification gave nucleated cell count estimates. Clones were sequenced by immunoSEQ multiplex PCR, and TCRdb holds only the in-frame ones, with some missing. The V and J calls and the clone size are those of that table, but D and trimming were determined from the DNA. In the table there are under 120,000 clones, roughly 80% of which are singletons. The receptor was isolated from a man between 65 and 80 years old with active or convalescent COVID-19. The sequenced sample consisted of peripheral blood. The J gene is TRBJ1-2, the V gene TRBV6-5; no clear D gene. The CDR3 nucleotides read TGTGCCACCCCCCGGGGATTAAACTATGGCTACACCTTC. Its translation: CATPRGLNYGYTF.